This T cell receptor beta chain was obtained from a study of shared clonotypes between healthy human individuals. Turning to this clone: The same CDR3 can be traced to other DNA sequences in this sample.

Data came from immunoSEQ multiplex PCR; TCRdb stores just in-frame clones and leaves some out. The profile shows 2.5 million or so clones, just over 90% of them singletons. Those who donated, Caucasian adults without exception, all lived in Nashville, Tennessee. V dropped 3 bases and J dropped 5 bases, with 10 bases sitting between them. The germline V gene has CDR1 LNHDA and CDR2 SQIVND (reference sequence). The CDR3 sequence is 13 residues long. This TCR was sampled from a young man in good health. This chain joins TRBV19 and TRBJ1-2; no reliable D call. What was sequenced was naive CD4+ T cells sorted from blood. Subset in this sample: CD45RA+ positively selected. CDR3 sequence reads: CASSMGPRYGYTF. The CDR3 DNA reads as TGTGCCAGTAGTATGGGCCCCCGGTATGGCTACACCTTC.